Following are 6 T cell receptor beta chains from one sample sequenced in a study of T cells expressing NK-cell markers. From the 5' RACE reads, TCRdb lists one entry per CDR3 protein and no DNA. This table lists a few hundred thousand distinct CDR3 sequences. Sequenced: blood T cells: a sorted CD56 or NKG2C T cell subset, CD4+ or CD8+ T cells, or bulk PBMC T cells (not recorded which). These receptors originate from a man between 18 and 35 years old in good health.

V is TRBV7-2 and J is TRBJ2-5; as DNA is missing, the TRBD2 call by TCRdb cannot be tested. CDR1 is SGHTA and CDR2 is FQGNSA in the germline V gene. The CDR3 is made up of 15 amino acids. The CDR3 is CASSSTSGRAETQYF.

The chain recombines TRBV5-6 with TRBJ2-2; the D call from TCRdb, TRBD1, cannot be confirmed without DNA. The CDR3 spans 13 residues. Germline V gene data show CDR1 as SGHDT and CDR2 as YYEEEE. CDR3 protein: CASSWGGVEELFF.

The rearrangement uses TRBV9 and TRBJ1-1; the TCRdb call, TRBD1, lacks DNA for checking. Per germline, CDR1 SGDLS and CDR2 YYNGEE. The CDR3 spans 15 residues. This CDR3 reads CASSVGGTRGTEAFF.

The chain links TRBV5-1 to TRBJ2-7. Per germline, CDR1 SGHRS and CDR2 YFSETQ. This CDR3 spans 12 amino acids. The CDR3 sequence: CASSLARNEQYF.

The chain recombines TRBV5-1 with TRBJ2-1; TCRdb outputs TRBD1, but without DNA this stays unchecked. Germline V gives CDR1 SGHRS, CDR2 YFSETQ. This CDR3 is built from 13 residues. The CDR3 loop is CASSATGYNEQFF.

CDR3 sequence reads: CASSFWEDTQYF. This chain links TRBV5-1 with TRBJ2-3. This CDR3 spans 12 amino acids. Germline V CDR1 and CDR2: SGHRS, YFSETQ.